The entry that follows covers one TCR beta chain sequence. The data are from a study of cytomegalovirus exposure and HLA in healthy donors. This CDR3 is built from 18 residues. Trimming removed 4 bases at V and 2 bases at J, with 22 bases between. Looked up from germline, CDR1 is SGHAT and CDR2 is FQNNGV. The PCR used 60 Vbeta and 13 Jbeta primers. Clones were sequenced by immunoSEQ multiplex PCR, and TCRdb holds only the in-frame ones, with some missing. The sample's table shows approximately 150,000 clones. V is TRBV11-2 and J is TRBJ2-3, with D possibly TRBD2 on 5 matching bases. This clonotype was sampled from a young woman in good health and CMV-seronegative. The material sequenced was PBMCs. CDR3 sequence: CASSSLPGSPSPTDTQYF. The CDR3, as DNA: TGTGCCAGCAGCTCACTCCCAGGCAGCCCTAGCCCCACAGATACGCAGTATTTT.